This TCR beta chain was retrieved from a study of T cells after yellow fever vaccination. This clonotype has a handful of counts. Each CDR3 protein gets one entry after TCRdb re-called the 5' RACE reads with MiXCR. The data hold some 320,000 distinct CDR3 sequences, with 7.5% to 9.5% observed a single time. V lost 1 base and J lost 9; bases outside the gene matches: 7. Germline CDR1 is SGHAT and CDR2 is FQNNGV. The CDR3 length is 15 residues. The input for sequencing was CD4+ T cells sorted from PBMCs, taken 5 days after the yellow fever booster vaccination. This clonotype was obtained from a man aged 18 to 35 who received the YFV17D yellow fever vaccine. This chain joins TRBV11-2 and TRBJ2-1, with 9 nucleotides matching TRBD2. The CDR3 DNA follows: TGTGCCAGCAGCTTAGTCCGCGGGGGGGCCAGTGAGCAGTTCTTC. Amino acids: CASSLVRGGASEQFF.